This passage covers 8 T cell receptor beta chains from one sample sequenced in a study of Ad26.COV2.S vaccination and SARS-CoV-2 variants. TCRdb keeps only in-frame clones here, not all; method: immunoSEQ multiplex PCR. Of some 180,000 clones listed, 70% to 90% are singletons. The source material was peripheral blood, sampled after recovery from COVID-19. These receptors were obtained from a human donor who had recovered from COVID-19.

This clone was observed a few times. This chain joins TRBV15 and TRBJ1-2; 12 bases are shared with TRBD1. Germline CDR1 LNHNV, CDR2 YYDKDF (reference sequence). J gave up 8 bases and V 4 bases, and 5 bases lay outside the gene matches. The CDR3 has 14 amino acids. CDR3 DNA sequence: TGTGCCACCAGCACCGGGACAGGGGGCGAGGGCTACACCTTC. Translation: CATSTGTGGEGYTF.

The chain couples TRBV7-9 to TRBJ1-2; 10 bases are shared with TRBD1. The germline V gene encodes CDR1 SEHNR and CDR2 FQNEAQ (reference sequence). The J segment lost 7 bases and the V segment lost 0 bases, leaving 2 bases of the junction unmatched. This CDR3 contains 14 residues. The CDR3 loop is CASSLATGGGGYTF. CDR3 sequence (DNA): TGTGCCAGCAGCTTAGCGACAGGGGGCGGTGGCTACACCTTC.

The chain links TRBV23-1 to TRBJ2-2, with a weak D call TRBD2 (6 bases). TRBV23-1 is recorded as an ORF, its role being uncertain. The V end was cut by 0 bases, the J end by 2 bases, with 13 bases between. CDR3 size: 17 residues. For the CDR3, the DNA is TGCGCCAGCAGTCAATCAGGCTGGGGGACTAACACCGGGGAGCTGTTTTTT. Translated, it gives CASSQSGWGTNTGELFF.

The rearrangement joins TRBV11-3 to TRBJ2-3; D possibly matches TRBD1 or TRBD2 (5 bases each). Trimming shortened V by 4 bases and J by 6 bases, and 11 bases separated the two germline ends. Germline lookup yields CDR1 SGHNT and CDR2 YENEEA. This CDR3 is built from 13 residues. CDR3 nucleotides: TGTGCCAGCAGCTACGAGGGGTCTGATACGCAGTATTTT. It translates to CASSYEGSDTQYF.

The CDR3 nucleotides read TGTGCCAGTGAGAGTTTCGCCGGGGAGCTGTTTTTT. Its protein is CASESFAGELFF. The J gene is TRBJ2-2, the V gene TRBV3-1 (or the pseudogene TRBV3-2); D unclear. The germline CDR1 and CDR2 sequences are LGHDT and YNNKEL (reference sequence). V lost 9 bases, J lost 6 bases, and 11 bases lay in between. This CDR3 spans 12 amino acids.

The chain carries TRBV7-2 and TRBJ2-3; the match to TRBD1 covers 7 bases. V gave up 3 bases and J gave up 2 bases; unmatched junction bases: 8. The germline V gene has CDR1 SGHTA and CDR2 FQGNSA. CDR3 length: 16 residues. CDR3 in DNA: TGTGCCAGCAGCTTTGACGGGACAGCCCACACAGATACGCAGTATTTT. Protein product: CASSFDGTAHTDTQYF.

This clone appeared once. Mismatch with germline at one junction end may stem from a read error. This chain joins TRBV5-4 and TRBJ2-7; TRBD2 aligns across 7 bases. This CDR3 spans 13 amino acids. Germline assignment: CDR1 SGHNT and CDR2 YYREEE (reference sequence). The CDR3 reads CATSGVSSYEQYF. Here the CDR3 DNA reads TGTGCCACCAGCGGGGTTAGCTCCTACGAGCAGTACTTC.

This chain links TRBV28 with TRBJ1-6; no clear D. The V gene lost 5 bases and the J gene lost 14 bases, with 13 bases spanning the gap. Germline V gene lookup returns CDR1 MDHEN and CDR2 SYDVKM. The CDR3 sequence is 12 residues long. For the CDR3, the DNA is TGTGCCAGCAGTACCCCTACAAATTCCCTCCACTTT. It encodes CASSTPTNSLHF.